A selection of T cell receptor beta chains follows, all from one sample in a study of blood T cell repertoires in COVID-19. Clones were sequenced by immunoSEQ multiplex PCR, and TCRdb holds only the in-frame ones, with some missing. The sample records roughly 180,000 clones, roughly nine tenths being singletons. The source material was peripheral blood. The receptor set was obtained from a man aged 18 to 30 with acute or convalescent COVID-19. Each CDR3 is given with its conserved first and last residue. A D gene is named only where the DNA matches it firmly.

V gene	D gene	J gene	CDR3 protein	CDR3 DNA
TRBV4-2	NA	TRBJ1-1	CASSSTTGVNTEAFF	TGTGCCAGCAGCTCTACGACGGGAGTGAACACTGAAGCTTTCTTT
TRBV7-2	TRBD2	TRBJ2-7	CASSFGTSGSYEQYF	TGTGCCAGCAGCTTCGGGACTAGCGGCTCCTACGAGCAGTACTTC
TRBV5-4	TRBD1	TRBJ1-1	CASSLGQGAGTEAFF	TGTGCCAGCAGCTTAGGACAGGGGGCCGGCACTGAAGCTTTCTTT
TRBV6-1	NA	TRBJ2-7	CASSEKTYEQYF	TGTGCCAGCAGTGAAAAAACATACGAGCAGTACTTC
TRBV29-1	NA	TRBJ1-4	CSVHYGEKLFF	TGCAGCGTGCACTACGGCGAAAAACTGTTTTTT
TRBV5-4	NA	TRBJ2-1	CASSLGGTRYNEQFF	TGTGCCAGCAGCTTAGGTGGGACTCGATACAATGAGCAGTTCTTC
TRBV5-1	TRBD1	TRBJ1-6	CASSSRQGASNSPLHF	TGCGCCAGCAGCTCCCGACAGGGGGCGAGTAATTCACCCCTCCACTTT
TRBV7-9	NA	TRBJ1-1	CASSPYSEAFF	TGTGCCAGCAGCCCTTACAGTGAAGCTTTCTTT
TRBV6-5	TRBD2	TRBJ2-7	CASSSGLDYEQYF	TGTGCCAGCAGTTCCGGACTAGACTACGAGCAGTACTTC
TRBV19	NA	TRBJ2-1	CASSTKGYEQFF	TGTGCCAGTAGTACCAAGGGGTATGAGCAGTTCTTC
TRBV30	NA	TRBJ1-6	CAWTSTQGRASPLHF	TGTGCCTGGACCAGTACCCAGGGGAGGGCTTCACCCCTCCACTTT
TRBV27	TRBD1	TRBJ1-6	CASSLSVTGVNSPLHF	TGTGCCAGCAGTTTATCGGTAACAGGGGTTAATTCACCCCTCCACTTT
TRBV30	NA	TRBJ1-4	CAWSDPLGRGNEKLFF	TGTGCCTGGAGTGATCCCCTGGGCAGGGGAAATGAAAAACTGTTTTTT
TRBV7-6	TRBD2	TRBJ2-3	CASRAAGGPADTQYF	TGTGCCAGCCGCGCAGCGGGGGGGCCCGCAGATACGCAGTATTTT
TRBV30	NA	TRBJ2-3	CAWSRQVGLDTQYF	TGTGCCTGGAGTCGACAGGTCGGATTAGATACGCAGTATTTT
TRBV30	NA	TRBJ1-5	CAWSKNDNQPQHF	TGTGCCTGGTCTAAAAATGACAATCAGCCCCAGCATTTT
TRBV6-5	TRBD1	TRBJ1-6	CASRGQPNSPLHF	TGTGCCAGCAGGGGACAGCCTAATTCACCCCTCCACTTT
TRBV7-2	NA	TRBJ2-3	CASSLSGLSTDTQYF	TGTGCCAGCAGCTTAAGCGGATTAAGCACAGATACGCAGTATTTT
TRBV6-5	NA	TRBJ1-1	CASRLGANTEAFF	TGTGCCAGCAGATTGGGGGCGAACACTGAAGCTTTCTTT
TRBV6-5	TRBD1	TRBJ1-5	CASSNRGFQPQHF	TGTGCCAGCAGCAACAGGGGTTTCCAGCCCCAGCATTTT
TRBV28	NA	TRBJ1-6	CASSPGSGSPLHF	TGTGCCAGCAGCCCCGGTTCTGGTTCACCCCTCCACTTT
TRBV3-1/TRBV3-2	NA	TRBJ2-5	CASSQGGGVETQYF	TGTGCCAGCAGCCAAGGGGGGGGCGTGGAGACCCAGTACTTC